This T cell receptor beta chain came from a study of OX40 agonist ivuxolimab in advanced cancers. Study-level background: Averaging roughly 60 years in age, with a range of about 23 to 85, the cohort was 82.7% male. Treatment received earlier with anti-PD-1, anti-PD-L1 or anti-CTLA-4 agents was allowed, and 40% had some.

The CDR3 runs 15 residues. Per germline, CDR1 LNHNV and CDR2 YYDKDF (reference sequence). Deletions cut 6 bases from V and 0 bases from J, with 12 bases between. The assay was immunoSEQ multiplex PCR, and TCRdb's table has in-frame clones only and misses some. The table lists roughly 48,000 clones, roughly 89% of them singletons. The TCR was taken from an adult with an advanced solid tumor such as melanoma, head and neck, liver or kidney cancer. The chain couples TRBV15 to TRBJ1-5; maybe TRBD1 (6 bases). The material was CD4+ or CD8+ T cells sorted from blood, obtained in a trial of the OX40 agonist ivuxolimab. CDR3 bases: TGTGCCACCAGGGACAGCGATTATAGCAATCAGCCCCAGCATTTT. Translating it yields CATRDSDYSNQPQHF.